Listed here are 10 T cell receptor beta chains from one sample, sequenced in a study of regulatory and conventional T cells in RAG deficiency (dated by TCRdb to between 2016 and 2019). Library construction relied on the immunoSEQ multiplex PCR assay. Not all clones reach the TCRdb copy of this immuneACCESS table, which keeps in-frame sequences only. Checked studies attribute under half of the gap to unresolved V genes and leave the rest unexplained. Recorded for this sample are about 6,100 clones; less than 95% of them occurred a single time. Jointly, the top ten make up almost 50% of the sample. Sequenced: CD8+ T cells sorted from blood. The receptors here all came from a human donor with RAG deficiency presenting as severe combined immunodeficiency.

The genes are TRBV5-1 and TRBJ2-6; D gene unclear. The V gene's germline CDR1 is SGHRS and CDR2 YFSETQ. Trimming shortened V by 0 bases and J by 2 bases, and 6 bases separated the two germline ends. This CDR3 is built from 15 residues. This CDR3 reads CASSLAVTGANVLTF. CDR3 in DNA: TGCGCCAGCAGCTTGGCGGTAACTGGGGCCAACGTCCTGACTTTC.

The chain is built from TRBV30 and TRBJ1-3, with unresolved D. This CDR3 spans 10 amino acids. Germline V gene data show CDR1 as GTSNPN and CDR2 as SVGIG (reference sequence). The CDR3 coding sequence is TGTGGTGGAGGGTGGAACACCATATATTTT. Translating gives CGGGWNTIYF.

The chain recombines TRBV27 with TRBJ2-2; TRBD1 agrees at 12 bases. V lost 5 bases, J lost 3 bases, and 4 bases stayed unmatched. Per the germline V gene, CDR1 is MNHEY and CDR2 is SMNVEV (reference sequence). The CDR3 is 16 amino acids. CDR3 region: CASSSRDRGHTGELFF. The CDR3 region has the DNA TGTGCCAGCAGTAGCCGGGACAGGGGGCACACCGGGGAGCTGTTTTTT.

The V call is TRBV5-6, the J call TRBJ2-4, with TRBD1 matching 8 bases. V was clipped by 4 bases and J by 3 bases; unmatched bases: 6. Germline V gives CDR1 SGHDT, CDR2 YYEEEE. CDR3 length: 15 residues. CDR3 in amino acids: CASSAGGAGKNIQYF. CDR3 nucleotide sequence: TGTGCCAGCAGCGCAGGGGGCGCGGGCAAAAACATTCAGTACTTC. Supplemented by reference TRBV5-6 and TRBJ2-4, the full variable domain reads DAGVTQSPTHLIKTRGQQVTLRCSPKSGHDTVSWYQQALGQGPQFIFQYYEEEERQRGNFPDRFSGHQFPNYSSELNVNALLLGDSALYLCASSAGGAGKNIQYFGAGTRLSVL.

This chain's CDR3 is CASRYYYNEQFF. CDR3 coding DNA: TGTGCCAGCAGATATTACTACAATGAGCAGTTCTTC. The V call is TRBV7-2, the J call TRBJ2-1; D is unresolved. The germline V gene has CDR1 SGHTA and CDR2 FQGNSA. Deletions cut 6 bases from V and 3 bases from J, with 6 bases between. This CDR3 comprises 12 residues.

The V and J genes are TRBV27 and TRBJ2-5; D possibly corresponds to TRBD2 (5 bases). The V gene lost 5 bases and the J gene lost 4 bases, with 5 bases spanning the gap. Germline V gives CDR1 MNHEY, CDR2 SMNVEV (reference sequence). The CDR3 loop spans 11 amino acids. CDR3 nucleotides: TGTGCCAGCAGTGGAGGAGAGACCCAGTACTTC. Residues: CASSGGETQYF.

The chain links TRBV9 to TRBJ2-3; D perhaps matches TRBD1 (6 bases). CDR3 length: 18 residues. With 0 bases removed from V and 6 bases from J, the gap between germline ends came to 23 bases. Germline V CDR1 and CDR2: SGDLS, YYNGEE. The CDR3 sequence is CASSVDVGLAGARDTQYF. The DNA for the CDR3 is TGTGCCAGCAGCGTAGATGTGGGGCTGGCAGGGGCTCGGGATACGCAGTATTTT.

The CDR3 reads CASSPRDRSPYEQYF. The CDR3 nucleotides are TGTGCCAGCAGCCCCCGGGACAGGTCCCCCTACGAGCAGTACTTC. The chain uses TRBV7-6 and TRBJ2-7, with TRBD1 identical over 8 bases. Germline values: CDR1 SGHVS, CDR2 FNYEAQ. The length of the CDR3 is 15 residues. J gave up 2 bases and V 5 bases, and 8 bases lay outside the gene matches.

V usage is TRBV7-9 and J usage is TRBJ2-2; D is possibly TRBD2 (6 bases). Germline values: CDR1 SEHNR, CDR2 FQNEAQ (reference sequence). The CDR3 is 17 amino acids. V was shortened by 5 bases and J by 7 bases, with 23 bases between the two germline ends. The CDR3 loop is CASSPRSTGVRSGELFF. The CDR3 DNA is TGTGCCAGCAGCCCCCGGTCTACGGGGGTCCGGAGCGGGGAGCTGTTTTTT.

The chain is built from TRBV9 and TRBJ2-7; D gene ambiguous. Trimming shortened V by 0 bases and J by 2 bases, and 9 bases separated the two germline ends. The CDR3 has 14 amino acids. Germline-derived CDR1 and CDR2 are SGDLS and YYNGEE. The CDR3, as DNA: TGTGCCAGCAGCGTAGGGGATCCCACCTACGAGCAGTACTTC. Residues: CASSVGDPTYEQYF.